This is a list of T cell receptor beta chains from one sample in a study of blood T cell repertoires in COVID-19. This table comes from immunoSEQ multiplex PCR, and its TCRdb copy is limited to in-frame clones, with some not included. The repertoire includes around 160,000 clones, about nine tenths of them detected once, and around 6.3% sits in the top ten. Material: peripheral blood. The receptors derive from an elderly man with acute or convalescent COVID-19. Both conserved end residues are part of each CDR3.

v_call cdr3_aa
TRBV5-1 CASSSRDREYEQYF
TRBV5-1 CASSLAYRGMNTEAFF
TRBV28 CASSPGLSGRVRDTQYF
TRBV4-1 CASSLAGVGETQYF
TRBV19 CASSQNTGELFF
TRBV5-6 CASSLGGQGAGQPQHF
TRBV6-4 CASNLWREGKNIQYF
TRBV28 CASSTTGSRGYTF
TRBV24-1 CATSDFGTGAYNEQFF
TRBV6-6 CASSYAIANTGELFF
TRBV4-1 CASSQGGSGVHNEQFF
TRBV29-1 CSVGLGVHEQYF
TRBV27 CASSSQTGPQETQYF
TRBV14 CASSHLPGLAGGRRETQYF
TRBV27 CASSGGNNQPQHF
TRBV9 CASSRSGNEQFF
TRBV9 CASSPQSGRADEQYF
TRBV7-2 CASSFQTGEGGNEQYF
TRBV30 CAWSIRGGRGSHEQYF
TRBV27 CASSFLVGELFF
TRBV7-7 CATSRGINNEQFF
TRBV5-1 CASSQGTGATGELFF
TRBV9 CASSVESGGAIGELFF
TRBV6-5 CASRPTSGANQPQHF
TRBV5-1 CASSPGTSGGAQETQYF
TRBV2 CASSESVNSPLHF
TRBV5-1 CASSLARGDTQYF
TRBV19 CASSKSSQVAVEQFF
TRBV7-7 CASSATGSTDTQYF
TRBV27 CASSLKWTLSSYEQYF
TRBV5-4 CASSFGHGQGFSPLHF
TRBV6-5 CASSYSGRSYEQYF
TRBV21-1 CASSNGSFPYEQYF
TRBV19 CASSKPVAGATYEQYF
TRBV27 CASSRYEQYF
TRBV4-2 CASSQSGGEQETQYF
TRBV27 CASSLSWDSHQPQHF
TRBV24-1 CATSDPRQGAYNEQFF
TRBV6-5 CASNEQGADNSPLHF
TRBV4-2 CASSQDLLAGGYNEQFF
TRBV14 CASSQVTGWNYGYTF